This T cell receptor (beta chain) derives from a study of cytomegalovirus exposure and HLA in healthy donors. Study background: Across around 400 genotyped donors, 81% landed in the Caucasian-associated ancestry cluster.

It was with 60 Vbeta and 13 Jbeta primers that the PCR ran. Here immunoSEQ multiplex PCR was the method, and the copy in TCRdb shows in-frame clones only, minus some. Of under 90,000 clones listed, around 82% are singletons. V was trimmed by 5 bases and J by 10 bases, leaving 17 bases between them. Germline assignment: CDR1 SGHAT and CDR2 FQNNGV. The CDR3 has 14 residues. Study conclusions and caveats: Most observed TCR sequences were rare, whereas some public TCRs were detected in many donors.

This clone was recorded only once. Its antigen is not identified. Material: PBMCs. The receptor was derived from a man aged 35 to 55 in good health and CMV-seronegative. V is TRBV11-2 and J is TRBJ1-4; D perhaps matches TRBD1 (6 bases). The CDR3 sequence is CASSLQGLGGKLFF. The CDR3 nucleotides read TGTGCCAGCAGCCTACAGGGCCTTGGGGGAAAACTGTTTTTT.